This T cell receptor beta chain was documented in a study of blood T cell repertoires in COVID-19. Whole-study context: In each case, the material was cDNA or gDNA derived from T cells, B-cell-depleted T cells, or PBMCs.

V was cut by 1 base and J by 2 bases, with 15 bases left in between. This CDR3 contains 17 residues. Germline lookup yields CDR1 SGHNT and CDR2 YENEEA. All recovered Cohort 3 donors got two negative PCRs, got clearance, or saw symptom resolution. This table comes from immunoSEQ multiplex PCR, and its TCRdb copy is limited to in-frame clones, with some not included. This table has about 180,000 clones, 87% appearing once. Material: PBMCs or T cells enriched from blood (not recorded which). The TCR comes from a woman in her forties or fifties who had recovered from COVID-19. The chain carries TRBV11-3 and TRBJ2-1; D may be TRBD2 (6 bases). CDR3: CASSLALRGFPYNEQFF. Here the CDR3 DNA reads TGTGCCAGCAGCTTAGCGTTGCGGGGATTCCCCTACAATGAGCAGTTCTTC.